This T cell receptor (beta chain) was found in a study of T cells after somatic rescue of genetic block (dated by TCRdb to 2018 to 2020). Study-level background: What the study looked at was long-term robustness, specifically in a T-cell system that came about through somatic rescue of a genetic block in T-cell development.

About this clone: Its antigen is not yet known. No quality values exist for individual bases; no much larger clone is one base distant.

The CDR3 goes from the cysteine to the phenylalanine over 13 residues. Of all the DNA, just the CDR3 is kept, 39 bases in frame from base 1. CDR1 GTSNPN and CDR2 SVGIG are derived from the germline V gene (reference sequence). V ends up 3 bases short and J 2 bases short, with an unmatched junction base count of 4. The protocol used for the library was the immunoSEQ multiplex PCR assay. TCRdb re-hosts the immuneACCESS table, in-frame sequences only. Its copies lack some clones; in the studies checked, an unresolved V gene accounts for under half of them, and the cause for the rest is not known. This sample gives tens of thousands of clones in total; around 90% of them show up just once. Around 3% of the sample is held by the ten biggest clonotypes.

The sequence joins TRBV30 to TRBJ2-7, with 7 bases aligning to TRBD1. The TCR originated in a man aged 40-50 years. Sequencing used peripheral blood mononuclear cells (PBMCs). The DNA sequence follows: TGTGCCTGGAGCCAGGGACAGCCCTACGAGCAGTACTTC. The resulting protein is CAWSQGQPYEQYF.